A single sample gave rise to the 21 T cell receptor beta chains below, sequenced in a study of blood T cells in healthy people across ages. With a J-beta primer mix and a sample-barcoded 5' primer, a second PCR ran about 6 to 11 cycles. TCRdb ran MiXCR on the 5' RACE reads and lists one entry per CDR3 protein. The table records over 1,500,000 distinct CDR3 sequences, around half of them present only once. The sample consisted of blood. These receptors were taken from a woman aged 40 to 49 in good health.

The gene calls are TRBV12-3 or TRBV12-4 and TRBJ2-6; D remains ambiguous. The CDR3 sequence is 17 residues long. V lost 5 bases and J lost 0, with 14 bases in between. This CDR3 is CASSPGPESSGANVLTF. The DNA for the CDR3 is TGTGCCAGCAGTCCAGGTCCCGAAAGCTCTGGGGCCAACGTCCTGACTTTC.

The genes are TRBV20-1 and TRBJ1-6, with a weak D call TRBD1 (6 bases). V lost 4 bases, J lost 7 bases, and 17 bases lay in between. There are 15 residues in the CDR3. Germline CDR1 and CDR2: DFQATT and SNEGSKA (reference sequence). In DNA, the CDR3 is TGCAGTGCTACCCTGCCGACAGGACTAAATTCACCCCTCCACTTT. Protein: CSATLPTGLNSPLHF.

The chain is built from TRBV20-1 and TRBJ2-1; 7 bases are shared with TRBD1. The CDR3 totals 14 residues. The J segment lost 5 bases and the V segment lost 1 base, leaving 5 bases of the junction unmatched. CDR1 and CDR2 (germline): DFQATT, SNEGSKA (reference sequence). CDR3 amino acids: CSARVPGTDNEQFF. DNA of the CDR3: TGCAGTGCTAGAGTACCCGGGACAGACAATGAGCAGTTCTTC.

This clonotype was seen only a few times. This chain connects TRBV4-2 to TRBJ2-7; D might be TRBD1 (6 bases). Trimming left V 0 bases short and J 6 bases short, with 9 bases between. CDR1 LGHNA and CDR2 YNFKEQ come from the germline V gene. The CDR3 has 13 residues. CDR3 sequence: CASSQERGSEQYF. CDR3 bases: TGTGCCAGCAGCCAAGAAAGGGGGAGCGAGCAGTACTTC.

CDR3: CASSLLTGIGETQYF. DNA for the CDR3: TGTGCCAGCTCACTCTTGACAGGGATCGGAGAGACCCAGTACTTC. The chain carries TRBV18 and TRBJ2-7; TRBD1 matches at 7 bases. The J call may be mistaken, given a closer DNA end match to TRBJ2-5. CDR1 and CDR2 from the germline V gene are KGHSH and LQKENI. The CDR3 loop spans 15 amino acids.

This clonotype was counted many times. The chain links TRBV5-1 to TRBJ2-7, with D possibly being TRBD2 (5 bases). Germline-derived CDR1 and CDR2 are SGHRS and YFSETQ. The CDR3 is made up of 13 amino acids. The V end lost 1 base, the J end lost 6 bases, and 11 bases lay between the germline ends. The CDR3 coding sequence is TGCGCCAGCAGCTTGAGAGGGTCAAGCGAGCAGTACTTC. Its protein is CASSLRGSSEQYF.

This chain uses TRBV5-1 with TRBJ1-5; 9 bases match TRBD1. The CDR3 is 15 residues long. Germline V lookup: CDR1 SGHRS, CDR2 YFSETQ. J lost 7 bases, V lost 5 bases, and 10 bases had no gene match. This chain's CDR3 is CASRTGTGQGQPQHF. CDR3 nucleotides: TGCGCCAGCAGGACCGGGACAGGGCAGGGGCAGCCCCAGCATTTT. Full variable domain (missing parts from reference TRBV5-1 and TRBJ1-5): KAGVTQTPRYLIKTRGQQVTLSCSPISGHRSVSWYQQTPGQGLQFLFEYFSETQRNKGNFPGRFSGRQFSNSRSEMNVSTLELGDSALYLCASRTGTGQGQPQHFGDGTRLSIL.

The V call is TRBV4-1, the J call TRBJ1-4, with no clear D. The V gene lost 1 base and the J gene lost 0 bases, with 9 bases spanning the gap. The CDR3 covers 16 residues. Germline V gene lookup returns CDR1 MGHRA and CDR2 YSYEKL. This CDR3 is CASSQGSEATNEKLFF. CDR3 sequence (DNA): TGCGCCAGCAGCCAAGGGTCAGAAGCAACTAATGAAAAACTGTTTTTT.

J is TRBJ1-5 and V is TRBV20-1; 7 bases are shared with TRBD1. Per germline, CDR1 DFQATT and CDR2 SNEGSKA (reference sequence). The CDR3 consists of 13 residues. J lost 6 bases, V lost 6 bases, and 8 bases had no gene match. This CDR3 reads CSAPDRTSQPQHF. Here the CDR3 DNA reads TGCAGTGCCCCGGACAGGACTAGTCAGCCCCAGCATTTT.

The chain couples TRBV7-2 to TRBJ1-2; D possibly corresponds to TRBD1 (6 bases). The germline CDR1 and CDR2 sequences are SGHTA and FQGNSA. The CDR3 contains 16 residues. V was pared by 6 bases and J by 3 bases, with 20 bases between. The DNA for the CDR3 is TGTGCCAGCAGTTCCCCAGGGGCAGAGTCGGACTATGGCTACACCTTC. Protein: CASSSPGAESDYGYTF.

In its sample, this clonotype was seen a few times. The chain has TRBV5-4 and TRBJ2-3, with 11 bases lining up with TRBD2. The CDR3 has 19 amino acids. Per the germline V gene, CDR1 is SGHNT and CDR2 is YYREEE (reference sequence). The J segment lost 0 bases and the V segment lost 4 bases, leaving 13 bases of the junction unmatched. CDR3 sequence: CASSRPLAGGLFSTDTQYF. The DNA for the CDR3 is TGTGCCAGCAGCCGCCCATTAGCGGGGGGGCTCTTCAGCACAGATACGCAGTATTTT.

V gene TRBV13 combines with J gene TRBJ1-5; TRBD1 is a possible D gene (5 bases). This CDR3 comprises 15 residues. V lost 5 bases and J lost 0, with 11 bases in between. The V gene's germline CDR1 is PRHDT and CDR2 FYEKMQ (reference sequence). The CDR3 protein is CASSEGYYSNQPQHF. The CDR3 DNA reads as TGTGCCAGCAGCGAGGGGTACTATAGCAATCAGCCCCAGCATTTT.

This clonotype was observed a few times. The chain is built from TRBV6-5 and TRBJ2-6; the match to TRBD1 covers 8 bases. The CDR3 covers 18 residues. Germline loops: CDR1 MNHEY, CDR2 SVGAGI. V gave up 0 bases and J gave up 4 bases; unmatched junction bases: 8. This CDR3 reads CASSYSGTGAEGANVLTF. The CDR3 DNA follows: TGTGCCAGCAGTTACTCGGGGACAGGCGCGGAAGGGGCCAACGTCCTGACTTTC.

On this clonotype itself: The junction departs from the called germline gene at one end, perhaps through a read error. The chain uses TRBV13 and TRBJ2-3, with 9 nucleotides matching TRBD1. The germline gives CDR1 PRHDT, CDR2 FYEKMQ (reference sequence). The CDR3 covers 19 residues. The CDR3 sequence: CASSLEVGDREGSTDPQYF. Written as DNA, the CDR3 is TGTGCCAGCAGCTTAGAGGTCGGGGACAGGGAGGGGAGCACAGATCCGCAGTATTTT.

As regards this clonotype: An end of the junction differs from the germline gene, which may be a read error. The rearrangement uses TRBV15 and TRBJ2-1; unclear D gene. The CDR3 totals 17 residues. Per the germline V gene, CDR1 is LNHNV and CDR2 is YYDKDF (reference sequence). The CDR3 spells CAISRDPGQTSYNEQFF. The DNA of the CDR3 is TGTGCCATCAGCAGAGATCCTGGGCAGACAAGTTACAATGAGCAGTTCTTC.

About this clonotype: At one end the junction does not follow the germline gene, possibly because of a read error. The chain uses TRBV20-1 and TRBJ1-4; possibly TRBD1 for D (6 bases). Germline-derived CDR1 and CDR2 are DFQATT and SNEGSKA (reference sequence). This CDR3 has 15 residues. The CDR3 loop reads CSARAGAGRSERLFF. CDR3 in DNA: TGCAGTGCTAGAGCAGGGGCAGGGAGAAGTGAAAGACTGTTTTTT.

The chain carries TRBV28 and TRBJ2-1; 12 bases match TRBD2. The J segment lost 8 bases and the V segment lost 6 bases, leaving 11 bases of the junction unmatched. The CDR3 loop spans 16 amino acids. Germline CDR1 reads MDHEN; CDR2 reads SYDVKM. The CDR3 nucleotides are TGTGCCAGCAGGACCCAACTAGCGGGAGGTGGGTATGAGCAGTTCTTC. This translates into CASRTQLAGGGYEQFF. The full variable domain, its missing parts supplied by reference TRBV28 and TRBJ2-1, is DVKVTQSSRYLVKRTGEKVFLECVQDMDHENMFWYRQDPGLGLRLIYFSYDVKMKEKGDIPEGYSVSREKKERFSLILESASTNQTSMYLCASRTQLAGGGYEQFFGPGTRLTVL.

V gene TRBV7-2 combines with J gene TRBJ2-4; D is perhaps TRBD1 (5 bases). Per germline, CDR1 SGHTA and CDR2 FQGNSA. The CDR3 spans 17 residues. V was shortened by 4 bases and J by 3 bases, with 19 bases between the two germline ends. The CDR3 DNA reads TGTGCCAGCAGCTCTAGGCTGAAAGACAGACACAAAAACATTCAGTACTTC. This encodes CASSSRLKDRHKNIQYF.

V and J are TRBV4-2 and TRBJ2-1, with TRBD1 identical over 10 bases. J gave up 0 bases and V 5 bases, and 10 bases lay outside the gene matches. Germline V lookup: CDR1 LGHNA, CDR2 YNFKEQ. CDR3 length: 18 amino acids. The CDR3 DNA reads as TGTGCCAGCAGCAAAGGGACAGGGGCCTTAAGCTCCTACAATGAGCAGTTCTTC. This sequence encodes CASSKGTGALSSYNEQFF.

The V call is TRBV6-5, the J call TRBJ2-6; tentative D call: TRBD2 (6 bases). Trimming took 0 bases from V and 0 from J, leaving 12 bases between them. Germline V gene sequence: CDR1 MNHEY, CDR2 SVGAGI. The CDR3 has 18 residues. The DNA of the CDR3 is TGTGCCAGCAGTTACTCGATCGGGGAGGACTCTGGGGCCAACGTCCTGACTTTC. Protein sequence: CASSYSIGEDSGANVLTF.

The CDR3 DNA is TGTGCCAGCAGTTGGACCGACCCCCCCGGTGGCTACACCTTC. The encoded protein is CASSWTDPPGGYTF. The rearrangement uses TRBV6-5 and TRBJ1-2, with D unclear. CDR1 is MNHEY and CDR2 is SVGAGI in the germline V gene. The length of the CDR3 is 14 residues. Trimming left V 4 bases short and J 7 bases short, with 16 bases between.